The 7 T cell receptor beta chains listed next were all sequenced from one sample in a study of blood T cell repertoires in COVID-19. Measured with immunoSEQ multiplex PCR; TCRdb has only the in-frame clones, and not every one. The data contain fewer than 250,000 clones, roughly four fifths of them singletons. Source material: PBMCs or T cells enriched from blood (not recorded which). The receptors come from a man between 60 and 75 years old who had recovered from COVID-19.

The chain couples TRBV29-1 to TRBJ2-1; D perhaps matches TRBD2 (5 bases). V dropped 3 bases and J dropped 11 bases, with 14 bases sitting between them. Germline loops: CDR1 SQVTM, CDR2 ANQGSEA. The CDR3 has 12 residues. The CDR3 DNA reads as TGCAGCGTTGAGGAAGGAGGCAGCAAGCAGTTCTTC. It codes for CSVEEGGSKQFF.

This clone was detected a few times. V gene TRBV7-9 combines with J gene TRBJ2-7; 7 nucleotides line up with TRBD2. The CDR3 covers 12 residues. Germline V gives CDR1 SEHNR, CDR2 FQNEAQ (reference sequence). The V segment lost 4 bases and the J segment 7 bases; nucleotides outside the gene matches: 4. The CDR3 region has the DNA TGTGCCAGCAGCTCCTCCGGGGGGGAGCAGTACTTC. It yields the protein CASSSSGGEQYF.

This clone was found a few times. The chain uses TRBV12-5 and TRBJ2-5; 8 positions match TRBD1. Looked up from germline, CDR1 is LGHNT and CDR2 is FRNRAP. The CDR3 totals 14 residues. The J segment lost 4 bases and the V segment lost 6 bases, leaving 7 bases of the junction unmatched. The chain's CDR3 is CASGRRDRPETQYF. The CDR3 coding sequence is TGTGCTAGTGGCCGTCGGGACAGGCCAGAGACCCAGTACTTC.

This chain uses TRBV5-1 with TRBJ1-6; D is unclear. The CDR3 sequence is 16 residues long. The V end lost 4 bases, the J end lost 3 bases, and 14 bases lay between the germline ends. Per germline, CDR1 SGHRS and CDR2 YFSETQ. The chain's CDR3 is CASSPEGSNYNSPLHF. The CDR3 coding sequence is TGCGCCAGCAGCCCCGAGGGCTCTAACTATAATTCACCCCTCCACTTT.

The chain uses TRBV10-1 and TRBJ2-5; 7 nucleotides line up with TRBD1. With V trimmed by 8 bases and J by 1 base, 10 bases remained unmatched. This CDR3 contains 15 residues. In germline, CDR1 is WNHNN, CDR2 SYGVQD (reference sequence). CDR3 DNA sequence: TGCGCCAGCGGGGGCACCGGGACAGCCCAAGAGACCCAGTACTTC. Translated: CASGGTGTAQETQYF.

This chain connects TRBV27 to TRBJ1-6; 7 positions match TRBD1. J lost 9 bases, V lost 5 bases, and 10 bases had no gene match. This CDR3 spans 15 amino acids. Germline CDR1 reads MNHEY; CDR2 reads SMNVEV (reference sequence). CDR3 sequence (DNA): TGTGCCAGCAGTCCCCGCCAGGGGGAACGTTCACCCCTCCACTTT. This gives the protein CASSPRQGERSPLHF.

Only a few counts were recorded for this clone. The V gene is TRBV5-1, the J gene TRBJ2-7; D is perhaps TRBD2 (6 bases). CDR1 and CDR2 from the germline V gene are SGHRS and YFSETQ. This CDR3 comprises 16 residues. Between the trimmed V and J ends, which lost 1 base and 1 base, there was a span of 15 bases. CDR3 amino acids: CASSLSVRAGSYEQYF. CDR3 bases: TGCGCCAGCAGCTTGTCGGTTAGGGCGGGGTCCTACGAGCAGTACTTC.